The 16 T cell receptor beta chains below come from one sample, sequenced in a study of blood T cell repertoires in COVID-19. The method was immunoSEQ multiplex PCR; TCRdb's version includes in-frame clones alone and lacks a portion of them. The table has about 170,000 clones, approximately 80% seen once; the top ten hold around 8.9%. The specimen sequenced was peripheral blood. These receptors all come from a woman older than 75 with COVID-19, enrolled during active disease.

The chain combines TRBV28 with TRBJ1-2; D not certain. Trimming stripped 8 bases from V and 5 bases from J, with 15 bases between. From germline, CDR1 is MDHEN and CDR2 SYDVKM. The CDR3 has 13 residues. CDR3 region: CASSSNGGYGYTF. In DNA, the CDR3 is TGTGCCAGCTCGTCGAACGGAGGTTATGGCTACACCTTC.

Written as DNA, the CDR3 is TGCGCCAGCAGCTTGGGGGGACAAGGGGAAAAACTGTTTTTT. The encoded protein is CASSLGGQGEKLFF. The rearrangement joins TRBV5-1 to TRBJ1-4; D might be TRBD1 (6 bases). The CDR3 extends over 14 amino acids. Trimming left V 0 bases short and J 8 bases short, with 11 bases between. CDR1 is SGHRS and CDR2 is YFSETQ in the germline V gene.

CDR3 nucleotides: TGTGCCAGCAGCTTGGTTACCTCGTGGCCTGAAGCTTTCTTT. Its protein product is CASSLVTSWPEAFF. The gene calls are TRBV5-6 and TRBJ1-1; D is uncertain. V lost 0 bases to trimming and J lost 6 bases, with 12 bases between them. This CDR3 has 14 residues. Germline values: CDR1 SGHDT, CDR2 YYEEEE.

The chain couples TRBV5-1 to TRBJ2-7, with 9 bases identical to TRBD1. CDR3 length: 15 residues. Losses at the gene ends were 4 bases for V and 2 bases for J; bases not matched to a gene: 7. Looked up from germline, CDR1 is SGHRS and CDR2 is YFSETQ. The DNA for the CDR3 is TGCGCCAGCAGCGTGACAGGGGGAGGAACCTACGAGCAGTACTTC. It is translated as CASSVTGGGTYEQYF.

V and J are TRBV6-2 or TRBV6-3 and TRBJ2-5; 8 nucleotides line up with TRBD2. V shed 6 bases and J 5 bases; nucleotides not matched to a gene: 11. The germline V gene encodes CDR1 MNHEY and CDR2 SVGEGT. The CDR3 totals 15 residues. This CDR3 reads CASSSPGVAGETQYF. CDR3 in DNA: TGTGCCAGCAGCTCCCCGGGGGTAGCGGGGGAGACCCAGTACTTC.

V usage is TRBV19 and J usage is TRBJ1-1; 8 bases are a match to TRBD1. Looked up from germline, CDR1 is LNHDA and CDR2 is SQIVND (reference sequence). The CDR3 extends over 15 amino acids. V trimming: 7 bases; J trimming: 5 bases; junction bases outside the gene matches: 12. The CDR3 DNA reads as TGTGCCAGTACTTGGCCCACAGGGGGTTTGACTGAAGCTTTCTTT. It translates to CASTWPTGGLTEAFF. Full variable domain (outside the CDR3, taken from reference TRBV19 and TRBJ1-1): DGGITQSPKYLFRKEGQNVTLSCEQNLNHDAMYWYRQDPGQGLRLIYYSQIVNDFQKGDIAEGYSVSREKKESFPLTVTSAQKNPTAFYLCASTWPTGGLTEAFFGQGTRLTVV.

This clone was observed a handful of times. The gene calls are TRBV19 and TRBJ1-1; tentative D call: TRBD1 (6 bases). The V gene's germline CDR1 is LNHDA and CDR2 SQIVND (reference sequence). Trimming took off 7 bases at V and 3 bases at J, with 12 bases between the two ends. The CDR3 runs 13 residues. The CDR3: CASTSTGYTEAFF. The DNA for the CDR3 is TGTGCCAGTACCTCCACAGGGTACACTGAAGCTTTCTTT.

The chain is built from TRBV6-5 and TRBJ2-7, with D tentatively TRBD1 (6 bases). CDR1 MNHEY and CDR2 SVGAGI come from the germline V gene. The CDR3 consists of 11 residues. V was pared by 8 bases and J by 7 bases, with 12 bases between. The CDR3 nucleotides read TGTGCCAGCCCAGGGGTACAGGAGCAGTACTTC. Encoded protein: CASPGVQEQYF.

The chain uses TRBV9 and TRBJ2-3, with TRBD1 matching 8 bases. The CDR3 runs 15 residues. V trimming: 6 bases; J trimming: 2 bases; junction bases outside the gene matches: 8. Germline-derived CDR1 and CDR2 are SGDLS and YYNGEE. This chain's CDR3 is CASTTGTGDTDTQYF. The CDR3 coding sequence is TGTGCCAGCACCACCGGGACAGGAGACACAGATACGCAGTATTTT.

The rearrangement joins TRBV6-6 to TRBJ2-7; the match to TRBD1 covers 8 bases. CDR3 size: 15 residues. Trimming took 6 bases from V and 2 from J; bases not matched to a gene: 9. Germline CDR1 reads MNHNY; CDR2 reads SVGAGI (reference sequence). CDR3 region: CASSGQGSTTYEQYF. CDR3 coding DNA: TGTGCCAGCAGCGGACAGGGTTCAACCACCTACGAGCAGTACTTC.

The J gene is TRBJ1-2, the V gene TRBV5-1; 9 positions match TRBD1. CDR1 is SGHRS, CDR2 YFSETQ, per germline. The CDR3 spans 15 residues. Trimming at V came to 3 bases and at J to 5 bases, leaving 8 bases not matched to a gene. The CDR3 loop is CASSSDGTGIYGYTF. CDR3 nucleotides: TGCGCCAGCAGCTCAGATGGGACAGGGATTTATGGCTACACCTTC.

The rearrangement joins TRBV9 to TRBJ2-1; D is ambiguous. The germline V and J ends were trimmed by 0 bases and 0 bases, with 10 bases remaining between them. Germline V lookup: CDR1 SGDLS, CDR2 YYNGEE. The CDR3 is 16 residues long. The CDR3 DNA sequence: TGTGCCAGCAGCGTAGACCAGGTTCCCTCCTACAATGAGCAGTTCTTC. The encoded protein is CASSVDQVPSYNEQFF.

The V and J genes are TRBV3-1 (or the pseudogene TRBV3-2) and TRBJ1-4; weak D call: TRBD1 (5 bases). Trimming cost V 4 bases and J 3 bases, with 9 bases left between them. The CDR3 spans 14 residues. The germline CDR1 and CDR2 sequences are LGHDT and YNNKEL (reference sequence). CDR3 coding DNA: TGTGCCAGCAGCCGCGGGACTCCTAATGAAAAACTGTTTTTT. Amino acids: CASSRGTPNEKLFF.

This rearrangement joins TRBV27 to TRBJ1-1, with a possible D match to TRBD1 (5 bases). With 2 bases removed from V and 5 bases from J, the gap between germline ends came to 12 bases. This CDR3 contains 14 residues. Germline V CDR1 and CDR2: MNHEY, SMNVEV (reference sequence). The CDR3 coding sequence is TGTGCCAGCAGTTTAGCGATTCAGGGAACTGAAGCTTTCTTT. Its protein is CASSLAIQGTEAFF.

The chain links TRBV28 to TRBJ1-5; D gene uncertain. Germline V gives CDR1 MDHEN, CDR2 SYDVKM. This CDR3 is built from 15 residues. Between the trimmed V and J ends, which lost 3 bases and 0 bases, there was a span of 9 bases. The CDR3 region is CASSFGQTSNQPQHF. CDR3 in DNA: TGTGCCAGCAGTTTTGGGCAGACTAGCAATCAGCCCCAGCATTTT.

Here the CDR3 reads CASSTLGADYNEQFF. The CDR3 DNA reads as TGTGCCAGCAGTACTCTAGGAGCGGATTACAATGAGCAGTTCTTC. The rearrangement links TRBV7-8 to TRBJ2-1; tentatively, D is TRBD2 (5 bases). The germline V and J ends were trimmed by 6 bases and 4 bases, with 16 bases remaining between them. Germline V gene sequence: CDR1 SGHVS, CDR2 FQNEAQ. The CDR3 sequence is 15 residues long.